One sample yielded the 13 T cell receptor beta chains listed below, sequenced in a study of cytomegalovirus exposure and HLA in healthy donors. Vbeta (60) and Jbeta (13) primers were used in the PCR. The assay was immunoSEQ multiplex PCR, and TCRdb's table has in-frame clones only and misses some. The data show about 120,000 clones, with around 68% seen just once and 4% held by the top ten. The sample was PBMCs. These receptors all come from a man between 35 and 55 years old in good health and CMV-seropositive.

This rearrangement joins TRBV6-6 to TRBJ2-1, with TRBD2 matching 13 bases. Germline V gene sequence: CDR1 MNHNY, CDR2 SVGAGI (reference sequence). Unmatched junction bases numbered 8, after V lost 6 bases and J lost 9 bases. The CDR3 contains 15 residues. The CDR3 reads CASRLGTSGAGEQFF. Written as DNA, the CDR3 is TGTGCCAGCAGACTCGGGACTAGCGGGGCCGGTGAGCAGTTCTTC.

The V gene is TRBV2, the J gene TRBJ1-5; D is perhaps TRBD1 (5 bases). This CDR3 comprises 13 residues. Germline CDR1 is SNHLY and CDR2 is FYNNEI. V was clipped by 4 bases and J by 6 bases, with 10 bases between them. DNA for the CDR3: TGTGCCAGCAGTGGCGGGGACGGTCAGCCCCAGCATTTT. This translates into CASSGGDGQPQHF.

Notes on this clone: This is likely a read error, given that the CDR3 carries no conserved phenylalanine or tryptophan at its end. The DNA is omitted, as the CDR3 cannot be located on it reliably, and the CDR3 follows TCRdb's listing. The V call is TRBV6-1, the J call TRBJ1-1; TRBD1 reflects the table's D call only, with no check against the DNA. The CDR3 is made up of 13 amino acids, end residues included. The V gene's germline CDR1 is MNHNS and CDR2 SASEGT. The CDR3 reads CASSARQQLLDQL.

The rearrangement joins TRBV6-6 to TRBJ2-1, with 8 bases lining up with TRBD2. This CDR3 is 13 amino acids long. Looked up from germline, CDR1 is MNHNY and CDR2 is SVGAGI (reference sequence). V trimming: 6 bases; J trimming: 9 bases; junction bases outside the gene matches: 7. Here the CDR3 reads CASRTGGATEQFF. The CDR3 coding sequence is TGTGCCAGCAGGACGGGGGGGGCGACTGAGCAGTTCTTC.

V is TRBV30 and J is TRBJ2-3, with D possibly being TRBD2 (5 bases). Trimming left V 0 bases short and J 3 bases short, with 13 bases between. The CDR3 covers 15 residues. CDR1 is GTSNPN and CDR2 is SVGIG in the germline V gene (reference sequence). The CDR3 is CAWSVGPGGTDTQYF. Written as DNA, the CDR3 is TGTGCCTGGAGTGTAGGGCCAGGCGGGACAGATACGCAGTATTTT.

This clone was observed a handful of times. Here the CDR3 DNA reads TGTGCCAGCAGCTCCCAGGGGGGAAATAATTCACCCCTCCACTTT. Amino acid sequence: CASSSQGGNNSPLHF. This chain uses TRBV7-3 with TRBJ1-6; 7 bases are a match to TRBD1. Per the germline V gene, CDR1 is SGHTA and CDR2 is FQGTGA. This CDR3 has 15 amino acids. V lost 4 bases to trimming and J lost 5 bases; unmatched junction nucleotides: 5.

In DNA form, the CDR3 reads TGTGCCAGTAGTATAGATAGCGGGGGCACACAAAAAACCTACGAGCAGTACTTC. This encodes CASSIDSGGTQKTYEQYF. The chain recombines TRBV19 with TRBJ2-7; 9 positions agree with TRBD2. Germline V gene lookup returns CDR1 LNHDA and CDR2 SQIVND (reference sequence). This CDR3 comprises 18 residues. The ends lost 0 bases at V and 2 bases at J; junction bases unmatched: 11.

A single count supports this clone. The rearrangement joins TRBV11-3 to TRBJ1-2, with TRBD1 matching over 7 bases. The CDR3 totals 12 residues. Germline V gene lookup returns CDR1 SGHNT and CDR2 YENEEA. J lost 14 bases, V lost 4 bases, and 10 bases had no gene match. CDR3 coding DNA: TGTGCCAGCAGCTCCTCGGGACAGTCAAAAACCTTC. As protein: CASSSSGQSKTF. The full variable domain, completed using reference TRBV11-3 and TRBJ1-2, is EAGVVQSPRYKIIEKKQPVAFWCNPISGHNTLYWYLQNLGQGPELLIRYENEEAVDDSQLPKDRFSAERLKGVDSTLKIQPAELGDSAVYLCASSSSGQSKTFGSGTRLTVV.

The gene calls are TRBV9 and TRBJ2-3, with 9 nucleotides matching TRBD2. V lost 4 bases, J lost 2 bases, and 17 bases stayed unmatched. Germline V lookup: CDR1 SGDLS, CDR2 YYNGEE. The CDR3 contains 19 residues. CDR3 DNA sequence: TGTGCCAGCAGCTTTAGGGGCGGGAGGGCCGGTTGGGACACAGATACGCAGTATTTT. Translation gives CASSFRGGRAGWDTDTQYF. Using reference TRBV9 and TRBJ2-3 for the parts outside the CDR3, the full variable domain is DSGVTQTPKHLITATGQRVTLRCSPRSGDLSVYWYQQSLDQGLQFLIQYYNGEERAKGNILERFSAQQFPDLHSELNLSSLELGDSALYFCASSFRGGRAGWDTDTQYFGPGTRLTVL.

V gene TRBV6-5 combines with J gene TRBJ1-1, with D perhaps matching TRBD1 (6 bases). The CDR3 runs 14 residues. Germline CDR1 MNHEY, CDR2 SVGAGI. Deletions cut 7 bases from V and 5 bases from J, with 17 bases between. DNA of the CDR3: TGTGCCAGCACCGAAGGGGGGGTGGGGACTGAAGCTTTCTTT. This encodes CASTEGGVGTEAFF.

The chain recombines TRBV14 with TRBJ2-7, with D perhaps TRBD1 (5 bases). The CDR3 sequence is 13 residues long. The germline gives CDR1 SGHDN, CDR2 FVKESK. V lost 0 bases, J lost 5 bases, and 8 bases lay in between. The CDR3 loop is CASSQEWGNEQYF. CDR3 bases: TGTGCCAGCAGCCAAGAATGGGGCAACGAGCAGTACTTC.

The rearrangement uses TRBV18 and TRBJ2-3, with 8 bases aligning to TRBD2. Germline V gene sequence: CDR1 KGHSH, CDR2 LQKENI. This CDR3 spans 15 amino acids. With V trimmed by 5 bases and J by 6 bases, 10 bases remained unmatched. The CDR3 nucleotides are TGTGCCAGCTCATCCTCGGGGGGGCCCATGGATACGCAGTATTTT. Protein: CASSSSGGPMDTQYF. The full variable domain, its missing parts supplied by reference TRBV18 and TRBJ2-3, is NAGVMQNPRHLVRRRGQEARLRCSPMKGHSHVYWYRQLPEEGLKFMVYLQKENIIDESGMPKERFSAEFPKEGPSILRIQQVVRGDSAAYFCASSSSGGPMDTQYFGPGTRLTVL.

CDR3 nucleotide sequence: TGTGCCAGCAGCAGGGACAGCTACAATGAGCAGTTCTTC. Protein product: CASSRDSYNEQFF. The chain recombines TRBV11-3 with TRBJ2-1, with 7 positions matching TRBD1. The CDR3 is 13 residues long. The V segment lost 5 bases and the J segment 3 bases; nucleotides outside the gene matches: 1. CDR1 is SGHNT, CDR2 YENEEA, per germline.